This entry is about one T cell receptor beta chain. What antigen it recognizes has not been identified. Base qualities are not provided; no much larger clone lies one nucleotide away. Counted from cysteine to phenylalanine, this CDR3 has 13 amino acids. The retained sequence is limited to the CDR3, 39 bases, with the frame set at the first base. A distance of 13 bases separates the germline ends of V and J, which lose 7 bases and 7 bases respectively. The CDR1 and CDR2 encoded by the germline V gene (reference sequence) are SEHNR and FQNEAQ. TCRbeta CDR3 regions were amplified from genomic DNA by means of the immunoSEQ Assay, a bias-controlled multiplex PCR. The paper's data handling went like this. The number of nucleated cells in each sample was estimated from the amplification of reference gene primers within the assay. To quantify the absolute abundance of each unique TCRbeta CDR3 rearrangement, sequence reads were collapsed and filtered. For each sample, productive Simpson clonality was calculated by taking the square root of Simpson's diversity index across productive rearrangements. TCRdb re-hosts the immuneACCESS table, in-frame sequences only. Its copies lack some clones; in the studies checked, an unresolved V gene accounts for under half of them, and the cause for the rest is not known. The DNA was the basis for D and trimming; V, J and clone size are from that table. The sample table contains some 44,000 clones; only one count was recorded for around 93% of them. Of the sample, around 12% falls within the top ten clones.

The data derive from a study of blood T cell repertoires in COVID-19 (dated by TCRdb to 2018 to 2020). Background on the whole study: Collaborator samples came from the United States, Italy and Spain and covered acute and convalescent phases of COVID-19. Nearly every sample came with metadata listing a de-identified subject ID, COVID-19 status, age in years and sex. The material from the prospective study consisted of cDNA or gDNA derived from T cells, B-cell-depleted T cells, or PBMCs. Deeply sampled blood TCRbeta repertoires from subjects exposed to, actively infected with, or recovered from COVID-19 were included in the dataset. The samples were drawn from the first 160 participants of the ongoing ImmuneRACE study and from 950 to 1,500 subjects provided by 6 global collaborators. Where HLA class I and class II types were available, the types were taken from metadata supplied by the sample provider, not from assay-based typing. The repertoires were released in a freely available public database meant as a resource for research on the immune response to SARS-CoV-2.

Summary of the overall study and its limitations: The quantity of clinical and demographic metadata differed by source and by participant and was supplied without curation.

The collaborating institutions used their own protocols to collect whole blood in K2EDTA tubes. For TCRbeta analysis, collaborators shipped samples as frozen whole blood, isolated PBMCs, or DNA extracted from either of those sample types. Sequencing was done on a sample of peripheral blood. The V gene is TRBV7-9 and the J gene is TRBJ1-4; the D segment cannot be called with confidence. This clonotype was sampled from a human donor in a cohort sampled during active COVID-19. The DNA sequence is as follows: TGTGCCAGCAACCGCGGGGTGATTGAAAAACTGTTTTTT. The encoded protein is CASNRGVIEKLFF.